The sequence of this TCR beta chain was determined in a study of T cells expressing NK-cell markers. Study-wide context: From sorted CD3+CD56+NKG2C+, CD3+CD56+NKG2C- and CD3+CD56-NKG2C+ T cells came the TCR beta repertoires. Serological testing identified seven of the eight sequenced donors as HCMV-seropositive and one as seronegative. The study's findings and limits: The dominant NKG2C+ clonotypes represented 1.0-7.0% of CD8+ T cells in over 5 donors.

The CDR3 extends over 16 amino acids. The germline V gene has CDR1 MNHEY and CDR2 SMNVEV (reference sequence). From its re-call of the 5' RACE reads, TCRdb lists each CDR3 protein once, without DNA. The table gives 500,000 to 600,000 distinct CDR3 sequences; the top ten clones make up under 4.5% of it. With respect to this clonotype: No antigen is known for it.

The sequence was obtained from a man aged 18-30 years in good health. The V call is TRBV27, the J call TRBJ2-1; absent DNA, TCRdb's TRBD2 call cannot be checked. The sequenced sample consisted of blood T cells: a sorted CD56 or NKG2C T cell subset, CD4+ or CD8+ T cells, or bulk PBMC T cells (not recorded which). The CDR3 sequence is CASSPNGRKVPHEQFF.